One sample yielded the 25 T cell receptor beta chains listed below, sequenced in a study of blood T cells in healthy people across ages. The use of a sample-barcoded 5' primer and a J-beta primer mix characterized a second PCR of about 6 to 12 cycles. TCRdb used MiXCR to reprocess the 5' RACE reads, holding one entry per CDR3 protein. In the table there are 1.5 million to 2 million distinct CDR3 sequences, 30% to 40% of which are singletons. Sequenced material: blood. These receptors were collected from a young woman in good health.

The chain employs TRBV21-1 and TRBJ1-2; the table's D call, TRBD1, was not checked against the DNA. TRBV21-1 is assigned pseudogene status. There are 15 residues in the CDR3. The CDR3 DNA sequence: TGTGCCAGCAGCAAAGAGGGACAGTTCGGGTATGGCTACACCTTC. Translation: CASSKEGQFGYGYTF.

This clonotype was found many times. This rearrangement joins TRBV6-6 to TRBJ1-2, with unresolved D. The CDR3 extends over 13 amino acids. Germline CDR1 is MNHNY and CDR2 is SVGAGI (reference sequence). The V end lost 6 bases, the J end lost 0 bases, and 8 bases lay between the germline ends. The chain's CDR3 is CASSPDPNYGYTF. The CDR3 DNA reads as TGTGCCAGCAGCCCAGACCCTAACTATGGCTACACCTTC.

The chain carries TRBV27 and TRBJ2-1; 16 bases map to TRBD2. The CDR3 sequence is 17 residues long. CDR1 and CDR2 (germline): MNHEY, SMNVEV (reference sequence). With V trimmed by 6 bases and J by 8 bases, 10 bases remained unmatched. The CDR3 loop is CASRAPGLAGGKDEQFF. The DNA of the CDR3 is TGTGCCAGCAGGGCCCCGGGACTAGCGGGGGGGAAGGATGAGCAGTTCTTC.

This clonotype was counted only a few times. The CDR3 loop is CASSPDRHLYTDTQYF. The CDR3 nucleotides read TGTGCCAGCAGCCCCGACAGACACCTGTACACAGATACGCAGTATTTT. The rearrangement uses TRBV6-6 and TRBJ2-3, with a possible D match to TRBD1 (5 bases). V lost 6 bases and J lost 2, with 18 bases in between. In germline, CDR1 is MNHNY, CDR2 SVGAGI (reference sequence). The CDR3 is 16 residues long.

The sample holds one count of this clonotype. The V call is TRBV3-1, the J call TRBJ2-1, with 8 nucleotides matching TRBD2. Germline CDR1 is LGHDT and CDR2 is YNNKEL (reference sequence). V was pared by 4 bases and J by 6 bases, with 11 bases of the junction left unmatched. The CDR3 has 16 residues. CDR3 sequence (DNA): TGTGCCAGCAGCCTTGGGACTAGTCTCCTCTGCAATGAGCAGTTCTTC. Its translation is CASSLGTSLLCNEQFF.

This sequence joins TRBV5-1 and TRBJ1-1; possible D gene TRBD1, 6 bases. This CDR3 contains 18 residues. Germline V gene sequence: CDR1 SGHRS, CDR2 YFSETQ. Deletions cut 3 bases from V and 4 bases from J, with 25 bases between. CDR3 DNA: TGCGCCAGCAGCTGGGGGGATTGGGGGGCCAGGCGTCCCACTGAAGCTTTCTTT. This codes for CASSWGDWGARRPTEAFF.

The CDR3 DNA follows: TGCGCCAGCAGCCAAGCAGGGGGCTATGGCTACACCTTC. Amino acids: CASSQAGGYGYTF. The chain employs TRBV4-1 and TRBJ1-2; TRBD1 agrees at 7 bases. V lost 1 base, J lost 4 bases, and 0 bases stayed unmatched. CDR1 is MGHRA and CDR2 is YSYEKL in the germline V gene. The CDR3 runs to 13 residues.

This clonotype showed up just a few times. CDR3 DNA: TGCGCCAGCAGCTTCTTGCCAGGTGACCAGTATGGCTACACCTTC. It codes for CASSFLPGDQYGYTF. V gene TRBV5-1 combines with J gene TRBJ1-2; D remains unclear. The CDR3 loop spans 15 amino acids. The V gene lost 2 bases and the J gene lost 5 bases, with 16 bases spanning the gap. Germline CDR1 and CDR2: SGHRS and YFSETQ.

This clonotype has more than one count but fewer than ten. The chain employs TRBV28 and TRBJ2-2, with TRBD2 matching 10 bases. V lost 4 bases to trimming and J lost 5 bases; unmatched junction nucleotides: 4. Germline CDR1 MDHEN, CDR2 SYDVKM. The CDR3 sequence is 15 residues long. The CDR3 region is CASSSAGGRTGELFF. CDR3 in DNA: TGTGCCAGCAGTTCAGCGGGAGGGAGAACCGGGGAGCTGTTTTTT.

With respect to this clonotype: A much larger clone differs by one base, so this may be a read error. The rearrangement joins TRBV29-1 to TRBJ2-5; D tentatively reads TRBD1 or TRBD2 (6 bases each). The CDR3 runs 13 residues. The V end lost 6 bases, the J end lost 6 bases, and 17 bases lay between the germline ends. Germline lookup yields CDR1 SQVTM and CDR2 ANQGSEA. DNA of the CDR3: TGCAGCGTCGAGGGGGGCCCGGGGAAGACCCAGTACTTC. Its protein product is CSVEGGPGKTQYF.

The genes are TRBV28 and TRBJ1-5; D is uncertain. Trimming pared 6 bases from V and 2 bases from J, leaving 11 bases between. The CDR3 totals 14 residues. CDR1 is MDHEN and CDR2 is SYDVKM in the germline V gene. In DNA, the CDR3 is TGTGCCAGCAGCCATGACGGACGCAATCAGCCCCAGCATTTT. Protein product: CASSHDGRNQPQHF.

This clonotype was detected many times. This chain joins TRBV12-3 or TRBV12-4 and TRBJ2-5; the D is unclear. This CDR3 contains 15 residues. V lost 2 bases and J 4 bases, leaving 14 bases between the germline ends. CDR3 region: CASSLPSGGVETQYF. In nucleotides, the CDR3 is TGTGCCAGCAGTTTACCGTCAGGCGGAGTAGAGACCCAGTACTTC.

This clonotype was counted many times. The CDR3 region is CSAGTIYEQYF. Written as DNA, the CDR3 is TGCAGTGCCGGGACTATCTACGAGCAGTACTTC. The gene calls are TRBV20-1 and TRBJ2-7; 7 bases map to TRBD2. CDR3 length: 11 amino acids. Trimming at V came to 6 bases and at J to 3 bases, leaving 2 bases not matched to a gene. Germline assignment: CDR1 DFQATT and CDR2 SNEGSKA (reference sequence).

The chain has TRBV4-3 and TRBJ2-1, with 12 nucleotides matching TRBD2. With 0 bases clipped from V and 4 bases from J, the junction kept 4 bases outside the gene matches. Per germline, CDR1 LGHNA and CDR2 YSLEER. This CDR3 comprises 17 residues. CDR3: CASSQDRTSGMYNEQFF. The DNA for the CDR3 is TGCGCCAGCAGCCAAGATAGGACTAGCGGGATGTACAATGAGCAGTTCTTC.

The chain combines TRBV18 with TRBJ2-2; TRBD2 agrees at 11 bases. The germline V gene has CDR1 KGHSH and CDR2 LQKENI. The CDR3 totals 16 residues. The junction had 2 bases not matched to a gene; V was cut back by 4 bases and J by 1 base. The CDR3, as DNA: TGTGCCAGCTCACAAACTAGCGGGAGGAACACCGGGGAGCTGTTTTTT. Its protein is CASSQTSGRNTGELFF. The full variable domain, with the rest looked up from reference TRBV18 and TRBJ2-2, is NAGVMQNPRHLVRRRGQEARLRCSPMKGHSHVYWYRQLPEEGLKFMVYLQKENIIDESGMPKERFSAEFPKEGPSILRIQQVVRGDSAAYFCASSQTSGRNTGELFFGEGSRLTVL.

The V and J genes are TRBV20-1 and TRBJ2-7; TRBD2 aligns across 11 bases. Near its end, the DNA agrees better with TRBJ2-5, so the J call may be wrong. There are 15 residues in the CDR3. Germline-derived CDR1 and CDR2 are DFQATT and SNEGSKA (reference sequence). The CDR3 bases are TGCAGTGCGGCCGGGACTAGCGGTAATGAAGAGACCCAGTACTTC. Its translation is CSAAGTSGNEETQYF.

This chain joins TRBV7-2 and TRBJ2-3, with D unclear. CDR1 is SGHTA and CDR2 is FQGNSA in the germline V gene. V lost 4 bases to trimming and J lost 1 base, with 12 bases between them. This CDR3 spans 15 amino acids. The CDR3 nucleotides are TGTGCCAGCAGCTACTCCTCCCAGGGCACAGATACGCAGTATTTT. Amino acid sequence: CASSYSSQGTDTQYF.

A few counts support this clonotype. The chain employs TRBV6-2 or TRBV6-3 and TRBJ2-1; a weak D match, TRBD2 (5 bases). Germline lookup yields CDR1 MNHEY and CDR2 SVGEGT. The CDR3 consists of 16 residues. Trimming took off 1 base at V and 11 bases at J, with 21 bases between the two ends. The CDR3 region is CASSYLRLAPKSKQFF. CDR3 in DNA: TGTGCCAGCAGTTACTTGAGGCTAGCTCCTAAGAGTAAGCAGTTCTTC.

CDR3 in amino acids: CASSLRGLNSPLHF. CDR3 bases: TGTGCCAGCAGCCTGAGGGGGCTGAATTCACCCCTCCACTTT. The V and J genes are TRBV5-6 and TRBJ1-6; 7 bases line up with TRBD1. Trimming removed 4 bases from V and 7 bases from J; junction bases left unmatched: 5. Per the germline V gene, CDR1 is SGHDT and CDR2 is YYEEEE. This CDR3 has 14 amino acids.

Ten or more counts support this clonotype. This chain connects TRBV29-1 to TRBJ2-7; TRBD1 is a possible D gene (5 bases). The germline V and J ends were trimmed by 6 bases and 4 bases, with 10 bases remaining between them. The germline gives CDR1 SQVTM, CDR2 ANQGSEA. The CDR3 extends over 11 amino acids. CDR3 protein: CSVQGPYEQYF. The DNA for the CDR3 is TGCAGCGTGCAGGGTCCATACGAGCAGTACTTC.

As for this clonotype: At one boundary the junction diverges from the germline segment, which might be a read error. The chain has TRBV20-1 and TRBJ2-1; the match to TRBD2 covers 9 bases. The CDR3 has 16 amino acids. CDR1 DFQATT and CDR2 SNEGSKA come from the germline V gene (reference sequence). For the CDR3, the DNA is TGCAGTGCTGGATCCCCTAGCGGGGCGACCTACAATGAGCGGTTCTTC. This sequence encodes CSAGSPSGATYNERFF.

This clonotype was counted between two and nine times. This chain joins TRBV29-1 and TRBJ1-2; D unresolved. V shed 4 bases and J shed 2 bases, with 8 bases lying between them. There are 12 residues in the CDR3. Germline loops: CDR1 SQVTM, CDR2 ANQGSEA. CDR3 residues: CSVVTRNYGYTF. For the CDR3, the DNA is TGCAGCGTTGTTACCAGGAACTATGGCTACACCTTC.

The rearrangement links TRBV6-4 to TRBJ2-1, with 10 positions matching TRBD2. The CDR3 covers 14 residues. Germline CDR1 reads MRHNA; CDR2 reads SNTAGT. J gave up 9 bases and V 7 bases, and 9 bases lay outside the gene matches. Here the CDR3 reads CASKGTSASVEQFF. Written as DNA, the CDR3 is TGTGCCAGCAAGGGGACTAGCGCGTCTGTTGAGCAGTTCTTC.

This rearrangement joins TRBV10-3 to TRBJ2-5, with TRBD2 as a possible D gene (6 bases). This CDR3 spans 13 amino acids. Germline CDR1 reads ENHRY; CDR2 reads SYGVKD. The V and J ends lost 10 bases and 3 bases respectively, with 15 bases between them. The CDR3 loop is CATTIAVEETQYF. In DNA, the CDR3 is TGTGCCACGACAATAGCGGTCGAAGAGACCCAGTACTTC.

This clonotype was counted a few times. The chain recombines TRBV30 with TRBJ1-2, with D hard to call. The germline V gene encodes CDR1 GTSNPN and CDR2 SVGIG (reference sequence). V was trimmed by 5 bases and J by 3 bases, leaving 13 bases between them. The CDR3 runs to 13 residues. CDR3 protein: CAWQTSFDYGYTF. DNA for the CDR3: TGTGCCTGGCAAACCTCGTTTGACTATGGCTACACCTTC.